These 30 T cell receptor beta chains share one sample of origin, sequenced in a study of blood T cell repertoires in COVID-19. This table comes from immunoSEQ multiplex PCR, and its TCRdb copy is limited to in-frame clones, with some not included. The sample yields about 120,000 clones, about 85% seen once. The sequenced material came from peripheral blood. The source is a man aged 40-50 years with acute or convalescent COVID-19.

This rearrangement joins TRBV5-1 to TRBJ2-3, with 7 bases identical to TRBD1. This CDR3 region has 15 residues. Germline-derived CDR1 and CDR2 are SGHRS and YFSETQ. Unmatched junction bases numbered 1, after V lost 0 bases and J lost 0 bases. CDR3 sequence: CASSLGGQSTDTQYF. DNA of the CDR3: TGCGCCAGCAGCTTGGGGGGACAGAGCACAGATACGCAGTATTTT.

The DNA of the CDR3 is TGTGCCAGCAGTTACGCCGGGGACAGCATCAATTCACCCCTCCACTTT. Its translation: CASSYAGDSINSPLHF. The chain couples TRBV6-2 or TRBV6-3 to TRBJ1-6; 7 nucleotides match TRBD1. The CDR3 spans 16 residues. CDR1 is MNHEY, CDR2 SVGEGT, per germline. After removal of 2 bases from V and 7 bases from J, the junction contained 8 bases not matched to a gene.

This clone has a single count. The rearrangement joins TRBV11-2 to TRBJ1-1; 8 bases map to TRBD1. V was clipped by 1 base and J by 1 base; unmatched bases: 2. Germline lookup yields CDR1 SGHAT and CDR2 FQNNGV. This CDR3 has 15 amino acids. The CDR3 loop reads CASSLAGGGNTEAFF. CDR3 nucleotides: TGTGCCAGCAGCTTAGCAGGGGGCGGGAACACTGAAGCTTTCTTT.

The rearrangement uses TRBV14 and TRBJ2-3; 8 nucleotides agree with TRBD2. The V gene's germline CDR1 is SGHDN and CDR2 FVKESK. The CDR3 is made up of 17 amino acids. After removal of 5 bases from V and 2 bases from J, the junction contained 12 bases not matched to a gene. The CDR3 DNA sequence: TGTGCCAGCAGCTATTCGCGCGGGGGGCCCTCCACAGATACGCAGTATTTT. The encoded protein is CASSYSRGGPSTDTQYF.

The rearrangement uses TRBV6-5 and TRBJ2-3, with unresolved D. This CDR3 has 12 amino acids. CDR1 MNHEY and CDR2 SVGAGI come from the germline V gene. V was pared by 10 bases and J by 0 bases, with 8 bases between. In DNA, the CDR3 is TGTGCCACGTCCAGTAGCACAGATACGCAGTATTTT. Translated, it gives CATSSSTDTQYF.

The V and J genes are TRBV6-5 and TRBJ2-3; 11 bases map to TRBD2. The germline V gene encodes CDR1 MNHEY and CDR2 SVGAGI. V lost 5 bases to trimming and J lost 4 bases; unmatched junction nucleotides: 5. The CDR3 contains 15 residues. CDR3 nucleotide sequence: TGTGCCAGCAGTCTACTAGCGGGAGCTGCAGATACGCAGTATTTT. Amino acids: CASSLLAGAADTQYF.

This chain uses TRBV5-1 with TRBJ2-5; 11 positions match TRBD1. The germline V gene has CDR1 SGHRS and CDR2 YFSETQ. J gave up 4 bases and V 5 bases, and 7 bases lay outside the gene matches. The CDR3 sequence is 15 residues long. The CDR3 protein is CASRTRDRGRETQYF. The CDR3 DNA reads as TGCGCCAGCAGAACCCGGGACAGGGGGAGAGAGACCCAGTACTTC.

V gene TRBV6-5 combines with J gene TRBJ1-2; a weak D match, TRBD1 (6 bases). Germline CDR1 and CDR2: MNHEY and SVGAGI. The CDR3 is 14 residues long. V gave up 6 bases and J gave up 8 bases, with 19 bases separating them. The CDR3 region has the DNA TGTGCCAGCAGCCCCGGGTGGGGGCGGGAGGGCTACACCTTC. It yields the protein CASSPGWGREGYTF.

This sequence joins TRBV6-5 and TRBJ1-1, with TRBD1 as a possible D gene (6 bases). The ends were cut back, 2 bases at V and 0 bases at J, with 13 bases in the middle. This CDR3 contains 16 residues. CDR1 and CDR2 from the germline V gene are MNHEY and SVGAGI. In nucleotides, the CDR3 is TGTGCCAGCAGTTACAGCAGGGGTGCCATGAACACTGAAGCTTTCTTT. Its protein product is CASSYSRGAMNTEAFF.

The chain joins TRBV4-2 to TRBJ2-3; no definite D call. Germline lookup yields CDR1 LGHNA and CDR2 YNFKEQ. The CDR3 sequence is 14 residues long. Trimming cost V 4 bases and J 2 bases, with 10 bases left between them. In DNA form, the CDR3 reads TGTGCCAGCAGCCGCCTAGAGCACACAGATACGCAGTATTTT. Its protein product is CASSRLEHTDTQYF.

This clone was found once. The V gene is TRBV2, the J gene TRBJ2-3; 10 positions agree with TRBD1. The ends lost 6 bases at V and 5 bases at J; junction bases unmatched: 8. CDR1 and CDR2 from the germline V gene are SNHLY and FYNNEI. The CDR3 is 15 amino acids. The CDR3 loop is CASSEGQGWGDTQYF. CDR3 coding DNA: TGTGCCAGCAGCGAGGGACAGGGGTGGGGAGATACGCAGTATTTT. The variable domain in full, completed from reference TRBV2 and TRBJ2-3, reads EPEVTQTPSHQVTQMGQEVILRCVPISNHLYFYWYRQILGQKVEFLVSFYNNEISEKSEIFDDQFSVERPDGSNFTLKIRSTKLEDSAMYFCASSEGQGWGDTQYFGPGTRLTVL.

The rearrangement links TRBV6-1 to TRBJ1-5, with D tentatively TRBD1 (6 bases). Germline CDR1 is MNHNS and CDR2 is SASEGT. This CDR3 region has 14 residues. V lost 1 base and J 6 bases, leaving 10 bases between the germline ends. This CDR3 is CASSEGGRGQPQHF. The CDR3 nucleotides are TGTGCCAGCAGTGAAGGAGGCAGGGGTCAGCCCCAGCATTTT.

The chain joins TRBV28 to TRBJ2-1; 11 nucleotides agree with TRBD2. Germline lookup yields CDR1 MDHEN and CDR2 SYDVKM. J gave up 8 bases and V 8 bases, and 8 bases lay outside the gene matches. The length of the CDR3 is 14 residues. The CDR3 DNA reads as TGTGCCAGCCGTCTAGCGGGAGGTCTCCATGAGCAGTTCTTC. Translation: CASRLAGGLHEQFF.

This clone was counted only a few times. The chain recombines TRBV28 with TRBJ1-6; no firm D call. V lost 4 bases to trimming and J lost 0 bases, with 10 bases between them. The CDR3 is 16 amino acids. Germline CDR1 is MDHEN and CDR2 is SYDVKM. The CDR3 DNA reads TGTGCCAGCAGTTCTGTACAGAGCTCCTATAATTCACCCCTCCACTTT. Amino acids: CASSSVQSSYNSPLHF. The full variable domain, with the rest looked up from reference TRBV28 and TRBJ1-6, is DVKVTQSSRYLVKRTGEKVFLECVQDMDHENMFWYRQDPGLGLRLIYFSYDVKMKEKGDIPEGYSVSREKKERFSLILESASTNQTSMYLCASSSVQSSYNSPLHFGNGTRLTVT.

This chain links TRBV6-5 with TRBJ1-2, with D possibly TRBD1 on 6 matching bases. Germline CDR1 is MNHEY and CDR2 is SVGAGI. The CDR3 consists of 13 residues. Trimming shortened V by 6 bases and J by 4 bases, and 12 bases separated the two germline ends. CDR3 coding DNA: TGTGCCAGCAGGCCTTCAGGGGTCTATGGCTACACCTTC. This sequence encodes CASRPSGVYGYTF.

This chain connects TRBV4-1 to TRBJ1-4; TRBD1 matches at 7 bases. CDR3 length: 15 amino acids. After removal of 1 base from V and 5 bases from J, the junction contained 4 bases not matched to a gene. CDR1 MGHRA and CDR2 YSYEKL come from the germline V gene. CDR3 coding DNA: TGCGCCAGCAGCCAAGGGGCAGGGGGGAATGAAAAACTGTTTTTT. Its protein is CASSQGAGGNEKLFF.

V usage is TRBV2 and J usage is TRBJ2-5; 10 bases match TRBD2. CDR3 length equals 12 residues. The ends lost 10 bases at V and 6 bases at J; junction bases unmatched: 5. CDR1 and CDR2 from the germline V gene are SNHLY and FYNNEI. The CDR3 region is CATSGGAQTQYF. CDR3 coding DNA: TGTGCCACAAGCGGGGGGGCCCAGACCCAGTACTTC.

V and J are TRBV16 and TRBJ2-3; no clear D gene. The CDR3 spans 12 residues. CDR1 KGHSY and CDR2 FQNENV come from the germline V gene. Trimming pared 4 bases from V and 8 bases from J, leaving 10 bases between. The DNA of the CDR3 is TGTGCCAGCAGCCTCCCGGTTGGTACGCAGTATTTT. Protein sequence: CASSLPVGTQYF.

This clone was counted a single time. The rearrangement links TRBV7-2 to TRBJ1-5; TRBD1 might be the D (6 bases). The ends were cut back, 5 bases at V and 7 bases at J, with 21 bases in the middle. The CDR3 contains 16 residues. CDR1 and CDR2 (germline): SGHTA, FQGNSA. CDR3 residues: CASSPSTTGLGQPQHF. In DNA, the CDR3 is TGTGCCAGCAGCCCCAGCACCACAGGGTTGGGGCAGCCCCAGCATTTT.

The V and J genes are TRBV10-2 and TRBJ1-1; a possible D gene is TRBD1 (5 bases). This CDR3 has 13 amino acids. Germline CDR1 WSHSY, CDR2 SAAADI. V was cut by 3 bases and J by 4 bases, with 9 bases left in between. The CDR3 bases are TGCGCCAGCAGTGATCCAGGGCGCACTGAAGCTTTCTTT. It yields the protein CASSDPGRTEAFF.

This clone was counted once. J is TRBJ2-1 and V is TRBV11-2, with 10 positions matching TRBD2. Unmatched junction bases numbered 4, after V lost 4 bases and J lost 1 base. This CDR3 comprises 16 residues. CDR1 is SGHAT, CDR2 FQNNGV, per germline. Here the CDR3 DNA reads TGTGCCAGCAGCTCGACTAGCGGGTTGTCCTACAATGAGCAGTTCTTC. Protein: CASSSTSGLSYNEQFF.

The V and J genes are TRBV5-1 and TRBJ2-3, with 10 bases aligning to TRBD2. This CDR3 spans 15 amino acids. Trimming removed 5 bases from V and 0 bases from J; junction bases left unmatched: 3. In germline, CDR1 is SGHRS, CDR2 YFSETQ. This CDR3 reads CASRSGGASTDTQYF. CDR3 sequence (DNA): TGCGCCAGCAGGAGCGGGGGGGCTAGCACAGATACGCAGTATTTT.

This chain links TRBV7-2 with TRBJ1-4; a possible D gene is TRBD1 (5 bases). Germline loops: CDR1 SGHTA, CDR2 FQGNSA. V was clipped by 1 base and J by 5 bases, with 11 bases between them. The CDR3 consists of 15 residues. CDR3 bases: TGTGCCAGCAGCTTAGGCCCAGGGAGGAATGAAAAACTGTTTTTT. This sequence encodes CASSLGPGRNEKLFF.

The rearrangement links TRBV5-1 to TRBJ2-7; a weak D match, TRBD1 (6 bases). Trimming cost V 4 bases and J 3 bases, with 17 bases left between them. The CDR3 contains 15 residues. Germline CDR1 SGHRS, CDR2 YFSETQ. CDR3 DNA: TGCGCCAGCAGCCGGACAGTTCACAACCGCTACGAGCAGTACTTC. Its translation: CASSRTVHNRYEQYF.

The rearrangement links TRBV4-1 to TRBJ1-1; 7 bases line up with TRBD1. The CDR3 is made up of 15 amino acids. Germline V gives CDR1 MGHRA, CDR2 YSYEKL. V dropped 2 bases and J dropped 5; count of bases not matched to a gene: 8. This CDR3 is CASSQSFSGGTEAFF. CDR3 DNA sequence: TGCGCCAGCAGCCAATCCTTCTCAGGGGGTACTGAAGCTTTCTTT.

The V and J genes are TRBV7-9 and TRBJ2-1; TRBD2 is a possible D gene (5 bases). Trimming took off 3 bases at V and 2 bases at J, with 11 bases between the two ends. This CDR3 has 15 amino acids. CDR1 and CDR2 from the germline V gene are SEHNR and FQNEAQ (reference sequence). This CDR3 is CASSLRTQPYNEQFF. The CDR3 DNA is TGTGCCAGCAGCTTGCGGACTCAACCCTACAATGAGCAGTTCTTC.

This clone was seen only a few times. This sequence joins TRBV10-2 and TRBJ2-7, with 9 bases identical to TRBD1. Unmatched junction bases numbered 6, after V lost 3 bases and J lost 0 bases. Germline V lookup: CDR1 WSHSY, CDR2 SAAADI. CDR3 size: 16 residues. The CDR3 sequence is CASSDPGQGTSYEQYF. Here the CDR3 DNA reads TGCGCCAGCAGTGATCCCGGACAGGGGACCTCCTACGAGCAGTACTTC.

The chain combines TRBV24-1 with TRBJ2-1; D may be TRBD2 (6 bases). The CDR3 totals 12 residues. The V gene's germline CDR1 is KGHDR and CDR2 SFDVKD. V lost 8 bases and J 10 bases, leaving 14 bases between the germline ends. This CDR3 reads CATTSGTREQFF. The DNA for the CDR3 is TGTGCCACCACCTCCGGGACTCGAGAGCAGTTCTTC.

The gene calls are TRBV3-1 (or the pseudogene TRBV3-2) and TRBJ2-7; TRBD1 agrees at 7 bases. Losses at the gene ends were 0 bases for V and 1 base for J; bases not matched to a gene: 9. The CDR3 loop spans 17 amino acids. Germline V gives CDR1 LGHDT, CDR2 YNNKEL (reference sequence). CDR3 sequence reads: CASSQDSGWGQSYEQYF. In DNA, the CDR3 is TGTGCCAGCAGCCAAGACTCTGGGTGGGGACAGTCCTACGAGCAGTACTTC.

This rearrangement joins TRBV7-2 to TRBJ1-2, with D perhaps TRBD1 (6 bases). The CDR3 spans 13 residues. CDR1 and CDR2 from the germline V gene are SGHTA and FQGNSA. V shed 5 bases and J shed 2 bases, with 9 bases lying between them. The DNA for the CDR3 is TGTGCCAGCAGCGGACAGTTAAACTATGGCTACACCTTC. The encoded protein is CASSGQLNYGYTF.